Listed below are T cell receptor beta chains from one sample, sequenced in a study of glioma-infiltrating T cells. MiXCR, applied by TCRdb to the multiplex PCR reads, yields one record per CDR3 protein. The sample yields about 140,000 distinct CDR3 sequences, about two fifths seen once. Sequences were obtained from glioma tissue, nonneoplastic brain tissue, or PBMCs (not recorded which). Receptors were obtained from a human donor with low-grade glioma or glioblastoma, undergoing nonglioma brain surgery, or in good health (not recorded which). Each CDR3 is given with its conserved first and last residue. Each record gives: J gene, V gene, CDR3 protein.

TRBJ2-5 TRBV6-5 CASMGRAETQYF
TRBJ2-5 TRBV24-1 CATSDFRQGAEETQYF
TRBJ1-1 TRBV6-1 CASRDGWNTEAFF
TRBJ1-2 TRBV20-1 CSAPTTARYYGYTF
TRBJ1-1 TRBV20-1 CSGGENMNTEAFF
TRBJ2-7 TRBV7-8 CASSLWGRGYEQYF
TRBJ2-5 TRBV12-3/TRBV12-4 CASRDRDRETQYF
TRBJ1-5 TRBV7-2 CASSLTVNQPQHF
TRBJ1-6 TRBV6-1 CASSRGLDSPLHF
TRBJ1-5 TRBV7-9 CASSRTGTVKNQPQHF
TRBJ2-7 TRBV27 CASRVRPQGHYEQYF
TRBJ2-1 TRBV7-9 CASSGGRAGYSYSEQFF
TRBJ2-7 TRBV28 CASSATDGFLEQYF
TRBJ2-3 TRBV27 CATSMEITDTQYF
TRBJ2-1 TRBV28 CAHAGTSGYNEQFF
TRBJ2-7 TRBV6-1 CASSRDRGVYEQYF
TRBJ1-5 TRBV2 CASNRDWTGSYQPQHF
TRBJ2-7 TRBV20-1 CSAPTARSYEQYF
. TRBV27 CASSYLSPPQETQYF
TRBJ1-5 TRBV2 CASSEEATDNQPQHF